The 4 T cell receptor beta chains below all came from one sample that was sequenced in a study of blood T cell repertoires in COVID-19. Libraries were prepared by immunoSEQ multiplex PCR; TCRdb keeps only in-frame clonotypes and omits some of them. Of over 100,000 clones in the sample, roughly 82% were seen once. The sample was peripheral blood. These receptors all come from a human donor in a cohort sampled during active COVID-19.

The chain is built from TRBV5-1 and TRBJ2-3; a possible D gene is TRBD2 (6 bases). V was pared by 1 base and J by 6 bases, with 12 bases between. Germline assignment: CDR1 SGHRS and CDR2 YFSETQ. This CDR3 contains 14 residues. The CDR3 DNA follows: TGCGCCAGCAGCTTGAGCTCTAGCGATGATACGCAGTATTTT. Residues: CASSLSSSDDTQYF.

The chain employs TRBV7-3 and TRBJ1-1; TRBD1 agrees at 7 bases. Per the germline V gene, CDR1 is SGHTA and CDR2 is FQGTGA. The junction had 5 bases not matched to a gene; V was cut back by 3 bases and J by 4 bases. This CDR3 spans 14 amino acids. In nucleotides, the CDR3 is TGTGCCAGCAGCTTGACAGGGATGAGCACTGAAGCTTTCTTT. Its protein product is CASSLTGMSTEAFF.

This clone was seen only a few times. This CDR3 is CASSPDRAAKGYEQYF. In DNA form, the CDR3 reads TGCGCCAGCAGCCCGGACAGGGCAGCGAAGGGCTACGAGCAGTACTTC. The chain links TRBV4-3 to TRBJ2-7; 8 positions match TRBD1. Germline CDR1 LGHNA, CDR2 YSLEER. Trimming cost V 4 bases and J 3 bases; bases outside gene matches: 11. This CDR3 comprises 16 residues.

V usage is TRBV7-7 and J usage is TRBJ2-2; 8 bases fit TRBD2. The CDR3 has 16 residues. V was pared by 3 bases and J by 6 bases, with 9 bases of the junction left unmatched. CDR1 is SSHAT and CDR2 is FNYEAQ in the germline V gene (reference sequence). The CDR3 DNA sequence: TGTGCCAGCAGCTTTCGTGAAGCGGGGGCCCCCGGGGAGCTGTTTTTT. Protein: CASSFREAGAPGELFF.